This paragraph reports one T cell receptor beta chain. Antigen: not known. Only in-frame clones appear in the TCRdb table, and some are missing; sequencing was by immunoSEQ multiplex PCR. The repertoire has about 74,000 clones, around four fifths of them found once; the top ten carry 4% to 6%. The sample comes from a study of PD-L1 blockade in urothelial cancer. Study-wide results and limits: Tumor-linked clones in blood grew more by 3 weeks in durable-benefit patients.

This CDR3 comprises 14 residues. V lost 5 bases, J lost 1 base, and 13 bases lay in between. Per germline, CDR1 SGHRS and CDR2 YFSETQ. The rearrangement uses TRBV5-1 and TRBJ2-7, with a possible D match to TRBD2 (6 bases). The material was PBMCs, obtained around atezolizumab (anti-PD-L1) treatment. This TCR was recovered from a man aged 65-85 years with urothelial cancer. The DNA of the CDR3 is TGCGCCAGCAGTCTCCCAGGGACTTCCTACGAGCAGTACTTC. It encodes CASSLPGTSYEQYF. The whole variable domain, remainder taken from reference TRBV5-1 and TRBJ2-7, is KAGVTQTPRYLIKTRGQQVTLSCSPISGHRSVSWYQQTPGQGLQFLFEYFSETQRNKGNFPGRFSGRQFSNSRSEMNVSTLELGDSALYLCASSLPGTSYEQYFGPGTRLTVT.